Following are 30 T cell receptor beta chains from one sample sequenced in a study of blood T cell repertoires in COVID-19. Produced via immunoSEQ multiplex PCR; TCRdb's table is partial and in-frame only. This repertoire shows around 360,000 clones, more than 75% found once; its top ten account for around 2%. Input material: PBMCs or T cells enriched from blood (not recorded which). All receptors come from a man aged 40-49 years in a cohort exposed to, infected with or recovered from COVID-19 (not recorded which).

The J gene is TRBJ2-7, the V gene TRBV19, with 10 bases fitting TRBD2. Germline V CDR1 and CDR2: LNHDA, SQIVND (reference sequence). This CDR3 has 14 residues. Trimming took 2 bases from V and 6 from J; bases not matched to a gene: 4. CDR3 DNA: TGTGCCAGTAGTATACTAGCGGGAGAAATCGAGCAGTACTTC. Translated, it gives CASSILAGEIEQYF.

This chain's CDR3 is CASSQDRAGELFF. The CDR3 DNA reads as TGTGCCAGCAGCCAAGATCGGGCCGGGGAGCTGTTTTTT. This chain joins TRBV3-1 (or the pseudogene TRBV3-2) and TRBJ2-2; unclear D gene. The CDR3 totals 13 residues. Germline V gene sequence: CDR1 LGHDT, CDR2 YNNKEL (reference sequence). V was shortened by 0 bases and J by 6 bases, with 5 bases between the two germline ends.

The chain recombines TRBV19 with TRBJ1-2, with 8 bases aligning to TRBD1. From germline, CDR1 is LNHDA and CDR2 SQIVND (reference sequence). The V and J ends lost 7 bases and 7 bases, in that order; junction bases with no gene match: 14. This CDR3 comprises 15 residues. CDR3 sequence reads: CASMWQGATASGYTF. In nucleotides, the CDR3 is TGTGCCAGTATGTGGCAGGGGGCAACGGCGAGTGGCTACACCTTC.

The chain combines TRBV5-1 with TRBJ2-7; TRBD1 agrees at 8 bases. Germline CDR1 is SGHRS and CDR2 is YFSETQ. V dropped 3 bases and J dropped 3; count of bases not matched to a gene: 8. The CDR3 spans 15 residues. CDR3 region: CASSSWTGPDYEQYF. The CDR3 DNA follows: TGCGCCAGCAGCTCGTGGACAGGGCCCGACTACGAGCAGTACTTC.

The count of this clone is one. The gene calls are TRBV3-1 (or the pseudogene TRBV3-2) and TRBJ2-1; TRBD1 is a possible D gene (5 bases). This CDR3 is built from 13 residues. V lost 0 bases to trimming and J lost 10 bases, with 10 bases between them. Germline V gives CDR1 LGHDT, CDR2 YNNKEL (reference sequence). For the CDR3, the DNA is TGTGCCAGCAGCCAAGACAGGGTTGGGGAGCAGTTCTTC. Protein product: CASSQDRVGEQFF.

CDR3 sequence (DNA): TGCGCCAGCAGCTTGGCCCTGGGGGCGCATGGCTACACCTTC. It translates to CASSLALGAHGYTF. This chain links TRBV5-1 with TRBJ1-2, with a tentative D call TRBD1 (6 bases). CDR1 is SGHRS and CDR2 is YFSETQ in the germline V gene. Trimming took 0 bases from V and 6 from J, leaving 12 bases between them. The CDR3 contains 14 residues.

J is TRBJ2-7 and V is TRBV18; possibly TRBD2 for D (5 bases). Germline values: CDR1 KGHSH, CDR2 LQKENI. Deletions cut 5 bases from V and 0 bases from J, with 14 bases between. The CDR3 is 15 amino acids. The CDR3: CASSTKGLHSYEQYF. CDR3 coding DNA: TGTGCCAGCTCAACAAAAGGACTGCACTCCTACGAGCAGTACTTC.

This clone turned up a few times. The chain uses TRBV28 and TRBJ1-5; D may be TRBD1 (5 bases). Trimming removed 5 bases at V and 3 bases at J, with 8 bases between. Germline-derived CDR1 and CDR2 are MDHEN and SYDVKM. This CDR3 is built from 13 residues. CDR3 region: CASSTRVNQPQHF. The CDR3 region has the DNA TGTGCCAGCAGTACCAGGGTCAATCAGCCCCAGCATTTT.

This CDR3 reads CASSLIAGEFTEQYF. The DNA of the CDR3 is TGTGCCAGCAGTTTAATAGCGGGAGAGTTCACCGAGCAGTACTTC. This chain links TRBV27 with TRBJ2-7; 9 bases agree with TRBD2. The germline gives CDR1 MNHEY, CDR2 SMNVEV (reference sequence). V gave up 2 bases and J gave up 6 bases; unmatched junction bases: 8. This CDR3 has 15 residues.

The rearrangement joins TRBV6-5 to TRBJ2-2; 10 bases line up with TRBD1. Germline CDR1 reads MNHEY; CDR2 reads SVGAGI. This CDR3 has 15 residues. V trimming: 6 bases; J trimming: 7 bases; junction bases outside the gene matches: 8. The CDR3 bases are TGTGCCAGCAGACCGGGACAGGGGATAATCGGGGAGCTGTTTTTT. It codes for CASRPGQGIIGELFF.

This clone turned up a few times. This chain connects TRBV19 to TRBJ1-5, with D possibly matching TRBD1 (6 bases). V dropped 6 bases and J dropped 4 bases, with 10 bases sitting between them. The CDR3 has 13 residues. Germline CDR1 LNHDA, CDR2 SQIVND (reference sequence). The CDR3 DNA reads TGTGCCAGTAGAGACAGGTGGAATCAGCCCCAGCATTTT. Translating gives CASRDRWNQPQHF.

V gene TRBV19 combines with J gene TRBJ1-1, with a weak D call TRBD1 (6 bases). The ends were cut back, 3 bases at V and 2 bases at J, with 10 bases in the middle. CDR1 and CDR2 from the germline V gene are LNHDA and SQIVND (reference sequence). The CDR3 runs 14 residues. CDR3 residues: CASSIDRLNTEAFF. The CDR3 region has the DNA TGTGCCAGTAGTATCGACAGGTTAAACACTGAAGCTTTCTTT.

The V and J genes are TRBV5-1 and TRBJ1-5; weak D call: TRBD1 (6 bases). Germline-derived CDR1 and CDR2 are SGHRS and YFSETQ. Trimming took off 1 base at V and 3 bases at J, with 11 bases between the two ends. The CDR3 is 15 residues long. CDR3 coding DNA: TGCGCCAGCAGCTTGTCAACAGGGCCCAATCAGCCCCAGCATTTT. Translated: CASSLSTGPNQPQHF.

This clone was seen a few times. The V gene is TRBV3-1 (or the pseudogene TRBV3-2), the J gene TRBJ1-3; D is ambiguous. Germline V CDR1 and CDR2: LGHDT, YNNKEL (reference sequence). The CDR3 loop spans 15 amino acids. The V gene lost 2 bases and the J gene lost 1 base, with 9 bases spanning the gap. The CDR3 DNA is TGTGCCAGCAGCCAACAGCTCAGGTCTGGAAACACCATATATTTT. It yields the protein CASSQQLRSGNTIYF.

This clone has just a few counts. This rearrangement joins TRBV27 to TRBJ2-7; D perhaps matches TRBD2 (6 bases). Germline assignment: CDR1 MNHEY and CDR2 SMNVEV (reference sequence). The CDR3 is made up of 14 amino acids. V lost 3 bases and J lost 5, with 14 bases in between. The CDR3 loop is CASSFGRDPHEQYF. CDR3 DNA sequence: TGTGCCAGCAGTTTCGGGCGGGATCCACACGAGCAGTACTTC.

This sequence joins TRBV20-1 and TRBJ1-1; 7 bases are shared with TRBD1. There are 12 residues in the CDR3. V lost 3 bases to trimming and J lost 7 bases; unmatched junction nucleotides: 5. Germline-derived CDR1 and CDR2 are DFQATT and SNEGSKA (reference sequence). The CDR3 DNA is TGCAGTGCTAGTCGGACAGGCTTTGAAGCTTTCTTT. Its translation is CSASRTGFEAFF.

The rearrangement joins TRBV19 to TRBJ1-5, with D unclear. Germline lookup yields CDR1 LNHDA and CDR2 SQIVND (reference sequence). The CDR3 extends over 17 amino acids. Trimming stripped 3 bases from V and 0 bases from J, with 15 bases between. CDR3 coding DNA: TGTGCCAGTAGTATTACTCGGGGAGCCGATAGCAATCAGCCCCAGCATTTT. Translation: CASSITRGADSNQPQHF.

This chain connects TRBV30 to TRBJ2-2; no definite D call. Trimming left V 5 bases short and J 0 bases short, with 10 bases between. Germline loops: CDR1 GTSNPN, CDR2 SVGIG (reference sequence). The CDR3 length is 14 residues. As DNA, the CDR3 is TGTGCCTGGGGTATAGCTGCGAACACCGGGGAGCTGTTTTTT. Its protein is CAWGIAANTGELFF.

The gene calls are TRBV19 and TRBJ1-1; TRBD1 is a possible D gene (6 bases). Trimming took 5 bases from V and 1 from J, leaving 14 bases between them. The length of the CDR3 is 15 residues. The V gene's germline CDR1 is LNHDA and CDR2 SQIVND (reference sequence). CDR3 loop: CASSPSQDRNTEAFF. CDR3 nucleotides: TGTGCCAGTAGTCCATCCCAGGACAGGAACACTGAAGCTTTCTTT.

As DNA, the CDR3 is TGTGCCAGCAGTTACTCGAAGGGACTAGCGCACCAAGAGACCCAGTACTTC. It translates to CASSYSKGLAHQETQYF. The chain couples TRBV6-2 or TRBV6-3 to TRBJ2-5; 10 nucleotides agree with TRBD2. Germline values: CDR1 MNHEY, CDR2 SVGEGT. The CDR3 runs to 17 residues. V lost 0 bases to trimming and J lost 0 bases; unmatched junction nucleotides: 4.

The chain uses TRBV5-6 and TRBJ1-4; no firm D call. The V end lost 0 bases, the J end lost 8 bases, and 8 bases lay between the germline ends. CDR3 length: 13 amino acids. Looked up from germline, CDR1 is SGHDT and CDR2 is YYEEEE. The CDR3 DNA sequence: TGTGCCAGCAGCTTGGGACACAACGAAAAACTGTTTTTT. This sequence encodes CASSLGHNEKLFF.

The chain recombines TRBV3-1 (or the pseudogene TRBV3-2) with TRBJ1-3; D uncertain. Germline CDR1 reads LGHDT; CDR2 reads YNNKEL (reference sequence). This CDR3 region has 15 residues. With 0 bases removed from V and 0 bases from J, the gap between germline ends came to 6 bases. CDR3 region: CASSQEHRSGNTIYF. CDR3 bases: TGTGCCAGCAGCCAAGAACACCGCTCTGGAAACACCATATATTTT.

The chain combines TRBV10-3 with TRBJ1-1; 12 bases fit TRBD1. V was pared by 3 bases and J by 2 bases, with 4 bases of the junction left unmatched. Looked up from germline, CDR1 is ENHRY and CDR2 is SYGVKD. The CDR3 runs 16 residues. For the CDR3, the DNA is TGTGCCATCAGTGAAAGTGGGACAGGGGGCAACACTGAAGCTTTCTTT. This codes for CAISESGTGGNTEAFF.

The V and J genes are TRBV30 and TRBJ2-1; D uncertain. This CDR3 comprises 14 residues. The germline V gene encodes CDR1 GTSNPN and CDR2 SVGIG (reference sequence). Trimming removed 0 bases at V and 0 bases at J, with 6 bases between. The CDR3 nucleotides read TGTGCCTGGAGTGTAAGCCACTCCTACAATGAGCAGTTCTTC. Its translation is CAWSVSHSYNEQFF.

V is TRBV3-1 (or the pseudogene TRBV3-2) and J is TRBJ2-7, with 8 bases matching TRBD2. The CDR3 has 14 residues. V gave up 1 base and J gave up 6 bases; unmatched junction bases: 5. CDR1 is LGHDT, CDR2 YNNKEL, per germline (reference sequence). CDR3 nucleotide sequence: TGTGCCAGCAGCCAAGGGACTAGCCCTTCCGAGCAGTACTTC. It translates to CASSQGTSPSEQYF.

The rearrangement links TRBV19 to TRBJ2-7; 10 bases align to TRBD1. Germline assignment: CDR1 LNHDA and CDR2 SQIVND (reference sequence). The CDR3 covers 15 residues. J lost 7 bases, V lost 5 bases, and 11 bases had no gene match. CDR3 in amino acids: CASSLRQGASGEQYF. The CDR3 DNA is TGTGCCAGTAGTCTCAGACAGGGGGCGAGCGGGGAGCAGTACTTC.

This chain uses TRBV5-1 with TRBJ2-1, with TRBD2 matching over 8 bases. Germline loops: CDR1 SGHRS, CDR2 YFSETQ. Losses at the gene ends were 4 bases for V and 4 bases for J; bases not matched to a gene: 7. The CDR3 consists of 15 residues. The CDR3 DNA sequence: TGCGCCAGCAGCCTTTTAGCGGGATCTTACAATGAGCAGTTCTTC. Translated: CASSLLAGSYNEQFF.

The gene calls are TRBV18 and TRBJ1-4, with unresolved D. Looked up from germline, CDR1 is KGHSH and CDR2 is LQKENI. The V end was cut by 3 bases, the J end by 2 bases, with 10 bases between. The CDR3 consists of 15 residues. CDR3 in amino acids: CASSPRVGTNEKLFF. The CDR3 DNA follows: TGTGCCAGCTCACCCCGGGTTGGGACTAATGAAAAACTGTTTTTT.

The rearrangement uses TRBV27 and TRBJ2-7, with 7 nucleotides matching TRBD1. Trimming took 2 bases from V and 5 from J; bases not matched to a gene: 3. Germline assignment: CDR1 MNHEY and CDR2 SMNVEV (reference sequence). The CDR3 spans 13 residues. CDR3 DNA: TGTGCCAGCAGTTTAACAGGGGCCCACGAGCAGTACTTC. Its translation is CASSLTGAHEQYF.

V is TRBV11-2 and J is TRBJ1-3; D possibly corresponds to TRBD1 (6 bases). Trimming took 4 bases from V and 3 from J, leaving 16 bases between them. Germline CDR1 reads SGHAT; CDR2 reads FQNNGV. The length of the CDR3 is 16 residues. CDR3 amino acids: CASSSRVGAYGNTIYF. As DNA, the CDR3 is TGTGCCAGCAGCTCCCGAGTGGGGGCATATGGAAACACCATATATTTT. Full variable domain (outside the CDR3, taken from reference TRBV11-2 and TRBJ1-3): EAGVAQSPRYKIIEKRQSVAFWCNPISGHATLYWYQQILGQGPKLLIQFQNNGVVDDSQLPKDRFSAERLKGVDSTLKIQPAKLEDSAVYLCASSSRVGAYGNTIYFGEGSWLTVV.